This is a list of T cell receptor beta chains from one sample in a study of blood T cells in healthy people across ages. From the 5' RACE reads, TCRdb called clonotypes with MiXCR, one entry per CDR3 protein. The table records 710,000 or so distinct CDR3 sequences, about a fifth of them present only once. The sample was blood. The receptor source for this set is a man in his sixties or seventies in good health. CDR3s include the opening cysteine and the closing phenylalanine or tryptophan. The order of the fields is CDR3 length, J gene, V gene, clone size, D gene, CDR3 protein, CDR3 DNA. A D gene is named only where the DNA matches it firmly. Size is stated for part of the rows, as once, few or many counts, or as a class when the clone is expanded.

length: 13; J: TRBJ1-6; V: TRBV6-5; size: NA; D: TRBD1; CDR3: CASTGQGLSPLHF; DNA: TGTGCCAGCACCGGACAGGGTTTATCACCCCTCCACTTT
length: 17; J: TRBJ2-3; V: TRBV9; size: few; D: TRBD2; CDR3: CASTLGGGPPSTDTQYF; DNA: TGTGCCAGCACCTTGGGGGGGGGACCCCCTAGCACAGATACGCAGTATTTT
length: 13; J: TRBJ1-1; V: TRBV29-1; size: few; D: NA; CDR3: CSALGPGNTEAFF; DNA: TGCAGCGCCCTCGGCCCGGGGAACACTGAAGCTTTCTTT
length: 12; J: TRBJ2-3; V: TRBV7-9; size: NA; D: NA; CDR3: CASSPSGTLQYF; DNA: TGTGCCAGCTCACCATCGGGGACTCTGCAGTATTTT
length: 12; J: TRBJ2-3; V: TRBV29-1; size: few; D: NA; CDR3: CSVGTPTDTQYF; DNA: TGCAGCGTCGGGACACCGACAGATACGCAGTATTTT
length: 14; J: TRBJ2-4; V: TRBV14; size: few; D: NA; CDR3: CASSQDSASGIQYF; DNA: TGTGCCAGCAGCCAAGATTCGGCTAGTGGCATTCAGTACTTC
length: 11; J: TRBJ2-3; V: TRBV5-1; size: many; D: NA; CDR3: CASSFDNTQYF; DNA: TGCGCCAGCAGCTTCGATAATACGCAGTATTTT
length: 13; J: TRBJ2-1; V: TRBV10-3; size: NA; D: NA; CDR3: CAISESLGNEQFF; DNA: TGTGCCATCAGTGAGTCCTTAGGCAATGAGCAGTTCTTC
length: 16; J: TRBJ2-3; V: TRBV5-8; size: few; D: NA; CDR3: CASSYRQTQSTDTQYF; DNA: TGTGCCAGCAGCTACAGACAGACCCAAAGCACAGATACGCAGTATTTT
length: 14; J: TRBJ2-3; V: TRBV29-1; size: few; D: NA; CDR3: CSVGQGRIADTQYF; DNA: TGCAGCGTTGGTCAGGGGAGGATTGCAGATACGCAGTATTTT
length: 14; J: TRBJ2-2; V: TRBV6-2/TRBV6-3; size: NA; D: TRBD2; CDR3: CASREAGVTGELFF; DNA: TGTGCCAGTCGCGAAGCGGGAGTAACCGGGGAGCTGTTTTTT
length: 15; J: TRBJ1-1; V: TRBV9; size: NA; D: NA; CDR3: CASSPLRAGFTEAFF; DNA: TGTGCCAGCAGCCCGCTCCGGGCCGGGTTCACTGAAGCTTTCTTT
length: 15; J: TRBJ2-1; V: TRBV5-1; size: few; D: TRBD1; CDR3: CASSPRQGKYNEQFF; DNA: TGCGCCAGCAGCCCTAGACAGGGGAAGTACAATGAGCAGTTCTTC
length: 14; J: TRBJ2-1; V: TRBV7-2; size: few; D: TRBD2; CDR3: CASSLLAGDHGQFF; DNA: TGTGCCAGCAGCTTGCTAGCGGGAGACCATGGGCAGTTCTTC
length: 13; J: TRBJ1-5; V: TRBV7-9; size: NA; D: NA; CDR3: CASSGGDNQPQHF; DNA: TGTGCCAGCAGCGGAGGGGACAATCAGCCCCAGCATTTT
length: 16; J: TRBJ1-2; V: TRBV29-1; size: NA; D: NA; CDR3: CSVESQGGVANYGYTF; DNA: TGCAGCGTTGAAAGTCAGGGAGGTGTCGCTAACTATGGCTACACCTTC
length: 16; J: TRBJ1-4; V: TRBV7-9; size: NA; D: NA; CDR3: CASSSQTQAYMGKLFF; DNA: TGTGCCAGCAGCTCCCAGACCCAAGCGTATATGGGAAAACTGTTTTTT
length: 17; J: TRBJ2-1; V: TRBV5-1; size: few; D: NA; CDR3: CASSLAFVGGLVDEQFF; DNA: TGCGCCAGCAGCTTGGCCTTTGTGGGGGGCCTGGTCGATGAGCAGTTCTTC
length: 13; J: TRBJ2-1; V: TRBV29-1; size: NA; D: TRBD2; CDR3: CSVRTSGYNEQFF; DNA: TGCAGCGTACGGACTAGCGGGTACAATGAGCAGTTCTTC
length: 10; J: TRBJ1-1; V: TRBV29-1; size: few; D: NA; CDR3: CSVDLREAFF; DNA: TGCAGCGTTGATCTCCGTGAAGCTTTCTTT
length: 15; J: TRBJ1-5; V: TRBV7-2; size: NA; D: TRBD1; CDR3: CASSAQGAGFQPQHF; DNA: TGTGCCAGCAGCGCACAGGGGGCGGGATTTCAGCCCCAGCATTTT
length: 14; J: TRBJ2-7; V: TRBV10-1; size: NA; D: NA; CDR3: CASSETATIGEQYF; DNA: TGCGCCAGCAGTGAAACGGCTACGATAGGCGAGCAGTACTTC
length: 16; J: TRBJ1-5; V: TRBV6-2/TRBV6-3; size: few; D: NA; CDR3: CASSYTDSRGNQPQHF; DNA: TGTGCCAGCAGCTACACGGACTCTCGTGGCAATCAGCCCCAGCATTTT
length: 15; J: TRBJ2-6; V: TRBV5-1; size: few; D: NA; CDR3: CASSLQGERANVLTF; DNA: TGCGCCAGCAGCTTGCAGGGTGAAAGAGCCAACGTCCTGACTTTC
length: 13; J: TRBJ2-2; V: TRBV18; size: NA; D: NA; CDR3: CASSPSVTGELFF; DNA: TGTGCCAGCTCACCATCCGTTACCGGGGAGCTGTTTTTT
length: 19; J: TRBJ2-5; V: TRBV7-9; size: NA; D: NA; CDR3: CASSLVTGPTAGNQETQYF; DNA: TGTGCCAGCAGCTTAGTCACCGGCCCCACTGCTGGGAACCAAGAGACCCAGTACTTC